These 19 T cell receptor beta chains originate from one sample sequenced in a study of neurological immune-mediated disorders. The time point: technical triplicate 2. TCRdb re-called the 5' RACE reads with MiXCR, one entry per CDR3 protein. The sample lists about 59,000 distinct CDR3 sequences, more than 20% occurring once. Specimen: PBMCs. The receptors originated from a man aged 60-69 years with HTLV-1-associated myelopathy (HAM/TSP).

Only a few counts were recorded for this clonotype. The chain joins TRBV6-5 to TRBJ2-1; D unclear. The V gene's germline CDR1 is MNHEY and CDR2 SVGAGI. The V end lost 0 bases, the J end lost 4 bases, and 13 bases lay between the germline ends. The CDR3 covers 16 residues. The CDR3 here is CASSYSESRSYNEQFF. The CDR3 DNA reads as TGTGCCAGCAGTTACTCGGAGAGCCGTTCATACAATGAGCAGTTCTTC.

This clonotype was counted at least ten times. This sequence joins TRBV7-2 and TRBJ2-6; TRBD1 is a possible D gene (5 bases). Trimming removed 1 base at V and 0 bases at J, with 13 bases between. Looked up from germline, CDR1 is SGHTA and CDR2 is FQGNSA. This CDR3 is 18 amino acids long. The CDR3 protein is CASSLVTVYLSGANVLTF. CDR3 nucleotides: TGTGCCAGCAGCTTAGTGACAGTATACCTCTCTGGGGCCAACGTCCTGACTTTC.

This clonotype has at least ten counts. J is TRBJ2-5 and V is TRBV7-8; D ambiguous. The V and J ends lost 1 base and 3 bases respectively, with 12 bases between them. Germline V gives CDR1 SGHVS, CDR2 FQNEAQ. This CDR3 contains 15 residues. The CDR3 reads CASSLGLRVKETQYF. CDR3 coding DNA: TGTGCCAGCAGCTTAGGGTTAAGAGTTAAAGAGACCCAGTACTTC. Variable domain in full (rest from reference TRBV7-8 and TRBJ2-5): GAGVSQSPRYKVAKRGQDVALRCDPISGHVSLFWYQQALGQGPEFLTYFQNEAQLDKSGLPSDRFFAERPEGSVSTLKIQRTQQEDSAVYLCASSLGLRVKETQYFGPGTRLLVL.

The V call is TRBV20-1, the J call TRBJ2-1; no clear D gene. The V gene's germline CDR1 is DFQATT and CDR2 SNEGSKA (reference sequence). CDR3 length: 15 residues. Trimming left V 0 bases short and J 12 bases short, with 21 bases between. For the CDR3, the DNA is TGCAGTGCTAGAGATTCCCCTTCCTATGGCAGCGCGCAGTTCTTC. Translation gives CSARDSPSYGSAQFF.

This clonotype was picked up many times. DNA for the CDR3: TGTGCCAGTAGCCCTAGCGGGTTTAGCTCCTACGAGCAGTACTTC. Residues: CASSPSGFSSYEQYF. The J gene is TRBJ2-7, the V gene TRBV19, with 8 positions matching TRBD2. The CDR3 runs 15 residues. Germline V lookup: CDR1 LNHDA, CDR2 SQIVND (reference sequence). After removal of 6 bases from V and 0 bases from J, the junction contained 7 bases not matched to a gene. The full variable domain, completed using reference TRBV19 and TRBJ2-7, is DGGITQSPKYLFRKEGQNVTLSCEQNLNHDAMYWYRQDPGQGLRLIYYSQIVNDFQKGDIAEGYSVSREKKESFPLTVTSAQKNPTAFYLCASSPSGFSSYEQYFGPGTRLTVT.

The chain recombines TRBV5-8 with TRBJ2-1, with a possible D match to TRBD1 (6 bases). CDR1 and CDR2 from the germline V gene are SGHTS and YDEGEE. The CDR3 has 16 amino acids. V was clipped by 4 bases and J by 4 bases, with 18 bases between them. CDR3: CASSLVTGFLYNEQFF. Here the CDR3 DNA reads TGTGCCAGCAGCCTCGTAACAGGGTTCCTATACAATGAGCAGTTCTTC.

This clonotype has ten or more counts. This chain links TRBV20-1 with TRBJ2-7; possibly TRBD2 for D (5 bases). The germline CDR1 and CDR2 sequences are DFQATT and SNEGSKA (reference sequence). The CDR3 contains 16 residues. The V and J ends lost 6 bases and 7 bases respectively, with 28 bases between them. CDR3 protein: CSAPQSPRAGKREQYF. The CDR3 DNA reads as TGCAGTGCCCCCCAATCCCCGCGGGCCGGTAAGCGGGAGCAGTACTTC.

In its sample, this clonotype was seen many times. The chain carries TRBV18 and TRBJ2-1; 11 bases align to TRBD2. Germline CDR1 KGHSH, CDR2 LQKENI. The CDR3 spans 17 residues. The V and J ends lost 3 bases and 1 base, in that order; junction bases with no gene match: 5. The CDR3 sequence is CASSPLAGGVSYNEQFF. The CDR3 coding sequence is TGTGCCAGCTCACCGTTAGCGGGAGGGGTATCCTACAATGAGCAGTTCTTC.

This clonotype was counted ten times or more. This chain joins TRBV20-1 and TRBJ1-2; no definite D call. This CDR3 has 12 residues. Germline V gene sequence: CDR1 DFQATT, CDR2 SNEGSKA (reference sequence). V shed 1 base and J shed 4 bases, with 7 bases lying between them. The DNA for the CDR3 is TGCAGTGCTAGAGGACTGGGCTATGGCTACACCTTC. Its protein product is CSARGLGYGYTF.

This clonotype was observed a single time. The V and J genes are TRBV14 and TRBJ2-2, with unresolved D. The ends were cut back, 0 bases at V and 1 base at J, with 21 bases in the middle. The CDR3 contains 20 residues. From germline, CDR1 is SGHDN and CDR2 FVKESK. This CDR3 reads CASSQDLIGRPPKNTGELFF. In DNA form, the CDR3 reads TGTGCCAGCAGCCAAGACCTCATCGGCAGGCCCCCTAAGAACACCGGGGAGCTGTTTTTT. The whole variable domain, remainder taken from reference TRBV14 and TRBJ2-2, is EAGVTQFPSHSVIEKGQTVTLRCDPISGHDNLYWYRRVMGKEIKFLLHFVKESKQDESGMPNNRFLAERTGGTYSTLKVQPAELEDSGVYFCASSQDLIGRPPKNTGELFFGEGSRLTVL.

The table lists this clonotype with many counts. V is TRBV28 and J is TRBJ2-7; D uncertain. Trimming stripped 6 bases from V and 4 bases from J, with 10 bases between. This CDR3 has 12 amino acids. The V gene's germline CDR1 is MDHEN and CDR2 SYDVKM. This CDR3 is CASSRRGYEQYF. The CDR3 nucleotides are TGTGCCAGCAGCCGCCGCGGATACGAGCAGTACTTC.

The chain carries TRBV6-1 and TRBJ2-1; D perhaps matches TRBD2 (5 bases). The CDR3 has 14 amino acids. The germline CDR1 and CDR2 sequences are MNHNS and SASEGT. V lost 1 base, J lost 9 bases, and 13 bases lay in between. The CDR3 loop is CASSEGGLAFEQFF. CDR3 nucleotides: TGTGCCAGCAGTGAAGGCGGCCTAGCATTTGAGCAGTTCTTC.

Many counts were recorded for this clonotype. The rearrangement links TRBV5-1 to TRBJ1-2; unclear D gene. The V and J ends lost 7 bases and 8 bases respectively, with 18 bases between them. CDR1 and CDR2 from the germline V gene are SGHRS and YFSETQ. There are 13 residues in the CDR3. CDR3 loop: CASFGSGSGGYTF. CDR3 DNA sequence: TGCGCCAGCTTCGGGTCGGGGTCTGGAGGCTACACCTTC.

In its sample, this clonotype was seen a few times. The rearrangement links TRBV30 to TRBJ1-5; TRBD1 matches 9 bases. This CDR3 spans 14 amino acids. Germline CDR1 reads GTSNPN; CDR2 reads SVGIG (reference sequence). J lost 5 bases, V lost 2 bases, and 4 bases had no gene match. The CDR3 loop is CAWSPGQGDQPQHF. Here the CDR3 DNA reads TGTGCCTGGAGTCCGGGACAGGGAGATCAGCCCCAGCATTTT.

This clonotype was picked up a small number of times. The rearrangement uses TRBV30 and TRBJ2-3; no clear D gene. CDR3 size: 12 residues. Germline loops: CDR1 GTSNPN, CDR2 SVGIG (reference sequence). V lost 2 bases, J lost 1 base, and 4 bases lay in between. CDR3 in amino acids: CAWSWGTDTQYF. CDR3 nucleotides: TGTGCCTGGAGTTGGGGCACAGATACGCAGTATTTT.

This clonotype has ten or more counts. The chain employs TRBV4-1 and TRBJ2-2, with D tentatively TRBD1 (6 bases). The CDR3 is 15 amino acids. Germline lookup yields CDR1 MGHRA and CDR2 YSYEKL. The V and J ends lost 2 bases and 5 bases respectively, with 12 bases between them. CDR3 residues: CASSQHRQATGELFF. CDR3 DNA: TGCGCCAGCAGCCAACATCGACAGGCTACCGGGGAGCTGTTTTTT.

Ten or more counts support this clonotype. The chain recombines TRBV5-1 with TRBJ1-1, with a weak D call TRBD1 (5 bases). Deletions cut 4 bases from V and 0 bases from J, with 16 bases between. The CDR3 covers 16 residues. The germline V gene encodes CDR1 SGHRS and CDR2 YFSETQ. The CDR3 DNA reads as TGCGCCAGCAGCCTGACCGGGACTTACCTGAACACTGAAGCTTTCTTT. Protein sequence: CASSLTGTYLNTEAFF.

This clonotype was found a few times. V gene TRBV2 combines with J gene TRBJ2-3, with D hard to call. Germline lookup yields CDR1 SNHLY and CDR2 FYNNEI. The V and J ends lost 7 bases and 1 base respectively, with 9 bases between them. The CDR3 has 13 amino acids. The DNA for the CDR3 is TGTGCCAGCAATCGTCAGGGCACAGATACGCAGTATTTT. Residues: CASNRQGTDTQYF.

This clonotype was recorded once. This rearrangement joins TRBV20-1 to TRBJ1-1; D is perhaps TRBD1 (6 bases). The CDR3 is 13 residues long. The germline CDR1 and CDR2 sequences are DFQATT and SNEGSKA (reference sequence). V lost 6 bases and J 4 bases, leaving 15 bases between the germline ends. The CDR3 DNA reads TGCAGTGCCCCCCTGGGGGGCGGCACTGAAGCTTTCTTT. Translating it yields CSAPLGGGTEAFF.